This T cell receptor beta chain was retrieved from a study of cytomegalovirus exposure and HLA in healthy donors. Overall study findings and caveats: 87-base-pair reads could not separate some V segments, including TRBV6-2 and TRBV6-3. Association of approximately 16,000 TCR beta sequences with HLA alleles was found at 0.05 false discovery rate in a later analysis. In a later analysis, parvovirus B19, influenza, CMV and Epstein-Barr virus appeared linked to several top co-occurrence clusters.

Comments on this clone: Its antigen is unidentified.

In germline, CDR1 is MNHEY, CDR2 SMNVEV (reference sequence). V shed 2 bases and J shed 7 bases, with 11 bases lying between them. The CDR3 has 14 residues. Amplification used 60 Vbeta primers and 13 Jbeta primers. Data came from immunoSEQ multiplex PCR; TCRdb stores just in-frame clones and leaves some out. The sample includes about 240,000 clones, about 80% of them seen just once. The chain carries TRBV27 and TRBJ1-4, with D possibly being TRBD1 (5 bases). Sequencing was done on a sample of PBMCs. The origin of this receptor is a woman aged 55-69 years in good health and CMV-seropositive. CDR3 nucleotide sequence: TGTGCCAGCAGTTTAGGAAGGGGCAGTGAAAAACTGTTTTTT. This sequence encodes CASSLGRGSEKLFF.